This TCR beta chain is from a study of tumor-infiltrating lymphocytes in oesophageal squamous cell carcinoma (dated by TCRdb to the mid-2010s). CDR1 MNHNS and CDR2 SASEGT are derived from the germline V gene. The CDR3 holds 14 amino acids from the cysteine to the phenylalanine. The only DNA kept is the CDR3, 42 bases in frame from the first base. Trimming leaves V shorter by 6 bases and J shorter by 0 bases, with the junction holding 4 bases beyond the gene matches. This clonotype was detected many times. Its binding antigen is unknown. Base qualities are missing; no much larger clone stands one base away. The library was obtained by PCR. Sequencing was carried out with an Illumina HiSeq 2000. In TCRdb, the public reads were trimmed at Q25 with fastp and aligned with MiXCR, with productive beta chains retained. Identical CDR3 proteins give one entry, which carries the most common genes and DNA. Here the sample has just over 20,000 distinct CDR3 sequences; more than 30% occur a single time. Around an eighth of the sample rests with the top ten.

The rearranged segments are TRBV6-1 and TRBJ1-1; 7 central nucleotides agree with TRBD1. The TCR sequence derives from a male donor with esophageal squamous cell carcinoma. Sequencing was carried out using esophageal tumor tissue. The CDR3 in this case is CASSDRAVNTEAFF. The DNA reads TGTGCCAGCAGCGACAGGGCCGTGAACACTGAAGCTTTCTTT.